This T cell receptor (beta chain) stems from a study of T cell changes during pregnancy in multiple sclerosis. The table came from immunoSEQ multiplex PCR; TCRdb's copy has only in-frame clones and leaves some out. This table holds roughly 38,000 clones, around 90% found once. Germline V gene sequence: CDR1 MDHEN, CDR2 SYDVKM. Trimming removed 5 bases from V and 6 bases from J; junction bases left unmatched: 7. This CDR3 is built from 14 residues. The input for sequencing was CD4+ T cells from peripheral blood mononuclear cells, taken after pregnancy. This chain joins TRBV28 and TRBJ1-1, with 9 bases fitting TRBD1. This clonotype was sampled from a female donor in good health, enrolled as a control in a pregnancy study. In nucleotides, the CDR3 is TGTGCCAGCAGTGAGGGGACAGGGCTTCCTGAAGCTTTCTTT. It specifies CASSEGTGLPEAFF.